These 8 T cell receptor beta chains came from one sample sequenced in a study of shared clonotypes between healthy human individuals. Sequencing used immunoSEQ multiplex PCR; TCRdb keeps in-frame clones, though not all of them. The data show hundreds of thousands of clones, almost 95% seen once. CD45RO-negative, CCR7-selected cells formed the naive CD8 fraction, which excluded terminally differentiated effector memory CD45RA+ cells. Sequenced material: naive CD8+ T cells sorted from blood. These receptors all stem from a man aged 30 to 45 in good health.

As regards this clone: A clone one base away is much larger, so this may be a read error. The same CDR3 can be traced to other DNA sequences in this sample. The V and J genes are TRBV27 and TRBJ2-3, with unresolved D. The CDR3 has 11 amino acids. V shed 3 bases and J shed 5 bases, with 3 bases lying between them. The germline gives CDR1 MNHEY, CDR2 SMNVEV (reference sequence). The CDR3 bases are TGTGCCAGCAGTTTCAGAGATACGCAGTATTTT. It codes for CASSFRDTQYF.

The chain has TRBV27 and TRBJ2-7; 9 bases map to TRBD2. J lost 7 bases, V lost 5 bases, and 15 bases had no gene match. The length of the CDR3 is 16 residues. CDR1 and CDR2 from the germline V gene are MNHEY and SMNVEV (reference sequence). The CDR3, as DNA: TGTGCCAGCAGTATGGGTGGTGGCGGGAGGGCCGGGGAGCAGTACTTC. This gives the protein CASSMGGGGRAGEQYF.

The rearrangement joins TRBV14 to TRBJ1-1, with a possible D match to TRBD1 (5 bases). Germline CDR1 and CDR2: SGHDN and FVKESK. This CDR3 region has 16 residues. Trimming shortened V by 3 bases and J by 4 bases, and 18 bases separated the two germline ends. The CDR3 DNA reads as TGTGCCAGCAGCCATCTAGAGTCCCCCAGGGTCACTGAAGCTTTCTTT. It yields the protein CASSHLESPRVTEAFF.

This chain connects TRBV11-2 to TRBJ2-1; 9 bases match TRBD2. Looked up from germline, CDR1 is SGHAT and CDR2 is FQNNGV. This CDR3 is built from 15 residues. Trimming cost V 5 bases and J 8 bases; bases outside gene matches: 10. CDR3 protein: CASSLRGRAVHEQFF. The CDR3 coding sequence is TGTGCCAGCAGCCTACGCGGGAGGGCCGTTCATGAGCAGTTCTTC.

V and J are TRBV9 and TRBJ2-2, with 7 bases lining up with TRBD1. Germline trimming cut 5 bases from V and 5 bases from J; bases unmatched to any gene: 12. The CDR3 totals 16 residues. Germline values: CDR1 SGDLS, CDR2 YYNGEE. The CDR3 loop reads CASRDQQGVGTGELFF. The CDR3 nucleotides are TGTGCCAGCAGAGATCAGCAGGGGGTTGGAACCGGGGAGCTGTTTTTT.

The chain's CDR3 is CASRAYGLRGTEAFF. In nucleotides, the CDR3 is TGTGCCAGCAGAGCCTATGGGTTACGGGGCACTGAAGCTTTCTTT. The genes are TRBV6-4 and TRBJ1-1; no clear D gene. The CDR3 length is 15 residues. V shed 6 bases and J shed 4 bases, with 18 bases lying between them. Germline CDR1 reads MRHNA; CDR2 reads SNTAGT.

The V and J genes are TRBV30 and TRBJ2-5; 10 bases line up with TRBD1. The CDR3 covers 14 residues. V shed 5 bases and J 5 bases; nucleotides not matched to a gene: 8. Germline-derived CDR1 and CDR2 are GTSNPN and SVGIG (reference sequence). CDR3 nucleotide sequence: TGTGCCTGGGTCCGGACAGGGGGTGGGGAGACCCAGTACTTC. Protein: CAWVRTGGGETQYF.

The chain joins TRBV5-4 to TRBJ2-1, with 12 positions matching TRBD2. Germline V gives CDR1 SGHNT, CDR2 YYREEE (reference sequence). The CDR3 covers 17 residues. After removal of 4 bases from V and 7 bases from J, the junction contained 12 bases not matched to a gene. For the CDR3, the DNA is TGTGCCAGCAGCCCGGAAGGGTGGACTAGCGGGGTTAATGAGCAGTTCTTC. This codes for CASSPEGWTSGVNEQFF.